The entry below describes one T cell receptor beta chain. As processed by the authors: Amplification from reference gene primers served as the basis for estimated nucleated cell counts. Libraries were prepared by immunoSEQ multiplex PCR; TCRdb keeps only in-frame clonotypes and omits some of them. The DNA was the basis for D and trimming; V, J and clone size are from that table. Of approximately 110,000 clones in the sample, approximately 84% were seen once. This entry is derived from a study of blood T cell repertoires in COVID-19. At the level of the study: Samples came from the United States, Italy and Spain, spanning acute and convalescent COVID-19. PBMCs, B-cell-depleted T cells, or T cells provided the cDNA or gDNA that made up the material.

The trim removed 3 bases at V and 3 bases at J, leaving 9 bases unmatched. Germline V gene sequence: CDR1 MGHDK, CDR2 SYGVNS. This CDR3 is 17 amino acids long. The sequencing sample was made of peripheral blood. The rearrangement joins TRBV25-1 to TRBJ2-1; 9 bases fit TRBD2. The receptor's source is a man aged 50 to 60 with acute or convalescent COVID-19. The CDR3 nucleotides are TGTGCCAGCAGTGACCCTTCTAGCGGGGAAGGCTACAATGAGCAGTTCTTC. This codes for CASSDPSSGEGYNEQFF.